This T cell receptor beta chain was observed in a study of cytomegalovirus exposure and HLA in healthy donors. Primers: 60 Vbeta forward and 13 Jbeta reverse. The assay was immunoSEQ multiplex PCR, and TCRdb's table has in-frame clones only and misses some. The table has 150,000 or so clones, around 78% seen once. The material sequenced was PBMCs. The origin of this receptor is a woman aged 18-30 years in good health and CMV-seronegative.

The CDR3 DNA sequence: TGTGCCAGCAGCCAAGGGGACAGGGGACACACTGAAGCTTTCTTT. This codes for CASSQGDRGHTEAFF. This rearrangement joins TRBV4-2 to TRBJ1-1; 10 bases agree with TRBD1. V was pared by 1 base and J by 3 bases, with 2 bases of the junction left unmatched. The germline CDR1 and CDR2 sequences are LGHNA and YNFKEQ. The CDR3 runs 15 residues.